These 30 T cell receptor beta chains were sequenced from one sample in a study of cytomegalovirus exposure and HLA in healthy donors. PCR employed 60 Vbeta and 13 Jbeta primers. This table comes from immunoSEQ multiplex PCR, and its TCRdb copy is limited to in-frame clones, with some not included. The sample holds roughly 150,000 clones, 73% seen once. Sequencing was done on a sample of PBMCs. These receptors were taken from a woman younger than 30 in good health and CMV-seronegative.

The chain combines TRBV7-8 with TRBJ1-2; the match to TRBD1 covers 9 bases. The CDR3 runs to 14 residues. Germline lookup yields CDR1 SGHVS and CDR2 FQNEAQ. V dropped 5 bases and J dropped 8; count of bases not matched to a gene: 9. The chain's CDR3 is CASSATGGAEGYTF. The CDR3 DNA follows: TGTGCCAGCAGCGCCACAGGGGGCGCGGAAGGCTACACCTTC.

CDR3 nucleotides: TGCGCCAGCAGCCAGGCCCAAGCGAACACCGGGGAGCTGTTTTTT. Protein product: CASSQAQANTGELFF. The chain couples TRBV4-3 to TRBJ2-2; D is unresolved. Looked up from germline, CDR1 is LGHNA and CDR2 is YSLEER. This CDR3 is 15 amino acids long. V was clipped by 3 bases and J by 0 bases, with 8 bases between them.

The chain has TRBV5-1 and TRBJ2-2; 14 bases match TRBD2. The CDR3 runs to 17 residues. V lost 5 bases and J lost 4; bases outside the gene matches: 7. Germline V CDR1 and CDR2: SGHRS, YFSETQ. As DNA, the CDR3 is TGCGCCAGCAGTAAGACTAGCGGGAGGGCAAGCACCGGGGAGCTGTTTTTT. Translated: CASSKTSGRASTGELFF. Filled out from reference TRBV5-1 and TRBJ2-2, the complete variable domain reads KAGVTQTPRYLIKTRGQQVTLSCSPISGHRSVSWYQQTPGQGLQFLFEYFSETQRNKGNFPGRFSGRQFSNSRSEMNVSTLELGDSALYLCASSKTSGRASTGELFFGEGSRLTVL.

The chain couples TRBV5-5 to TRBJ2-7; 8 bases align to TRBD2. Germline V gene data show CDR1 as SGHKS and CDR2 as YYEKEE (reference sequence). CDR3 length: 15 residues. The ends lost 0 bases at V and 3 bases at J; junction bases unmatched: 5. The CDR3, as DNA: TGTGCCAGCAGCTTGGGAGTAGCGGGATTCTACGAGCAGTACGTC. Protein sequence: CASSLGVAGFYEQYV.

V usage is TRBV18 and J usage is TRBJ2-1; D possibly corresponds to TRBD1 (5 bases). Trimming cost V 4 bases and J 1 base, with 14 bases left between them. This CDR3 has 16 residues. The germline gives CDR1 KGHSH, CDR2 LQKENI. CDR3 sequence (DNA): TGTGCCAGCTCACGGTTGCAGGGAACTTCCTACAATGAGCAGTTCTTC. Amino acids: CASSRLQGTSYNEQFF. The entire variable domain, with the rest obtained from reference TRBV18 and TRBJ2-1, is as follows: NAGVMQNPRHLVRRRGQEARLRCSPMKGHSHVYWYRQLPEEGLKFMVYLQKENIIDESGMPKERFSAEFPKEGPSILRIQQVVRGDSAAYFCASSRLQGTSYNEQFFGPGTRLTVL.

This rearrangement joins TRBV2 to TRBJ2-7; TRBD1 matches at 8 bases. Germline CDR1 SNHLY, CDR2 FYNNEI. This CDR3 has 13 amino acids. The J segment lost 6 bases and the V segment lost 5 bases, leaving 6 bases of the junction unmatched. CDR3 protein: CASSLDRDSEQYV. Written as DNA, the CDR3 is TGTGCCAGCAGTTTGGACAGGGACAGCGAGCAGTACGTC.

The V call is TRBV29-1, the J call TRBJ2-5; 8 bases line up with TRBD2. The CDR3 contains 17 residues. V lost 0 bases and J lost 2; bases outside the gene matches: 11. The germline CDR1 and CDR2 sequences are SQVTM and ANQGSEA. The CDR3, as DNA: TGCAGCGTTGAAGATCCTCTTAGCGGGGCGAATCAAGAGACCCAGTACTTC. Protein sequence: CSVEDPLSGANQETQYF. The full variable domain, its missing parts supplied by reference TRBV29-1 and TRBJ2-5, is SAVISQKPSRDICQRGTSLTIQCQVDSQVTMMFWYRQQPGQSLTLIATANQGSEATYESGFVIDKFPISRPNLTFSTLTVSNMSPEDSSIYLCSVEDPLSGANQETQYFGPGTRLLVL.

The chain links TRBV2 to TRBJ2-6, with TRBD1 identical over 7 bases. This CDR3 spans 14 amino acids. V was pared by 5 bases and J by 8 bases, with 6 bases of the junction left unmatched. Germline values: CDR1 SNHLY, CDR2 FYNNEI. CDR3 loop: CASSSPGQSNVLTF. The DNA of the CDR3 is TGTGCCAGCAGTTCTCCGGGACAGTCCAACGTCCTGACTTTC.

The genes are TRBV7-2 and TRBJ1-2; 8 nucleotides match TRBD1. This CDR3 is 14 amino acids long. V was pared by 6 bases and J by 7 bases, with 10 bases of the junction left unmatched. The germline gives CDR1 SGHTA, CDR2 FQGNSA. This chain's CDR3 is CASSLGQGGTGYTF. As DNA, the CDR3 is TGTGCCAGCAGTCTAGGACAGGGAGGAACTGGCTACACCTTC.

The CDR3 nucleotides are TGCGCCAGCAGGGGGGCTATGAACACTGAAGCTTTCTTT. It is translated as CASRGAMNTEAFF. The J gene is TRBJ1-1, the V gene TRBV5-1, with D possibly being TRBD1 (6 bases). The CDR3 extends over 13 amino acids. Germline lookup yields CDR1 SGHRS and CDR2 YFSETQ. V was clipped by 5 bases and J by 0 bases, with 8 bases between them.

The chain has TRBV14 and TRBJ2-1; D is unclear. Trimming stripped 3 bases from V and 5 bases from J, with 5 bases between. The CDR3 runs to 12 residues. Germline values: CDR1 SGHDN, CDR2 FVKESK. CDR3: CASSHRNNEQFF. The CDR3, as DNA: TGTGCCAGCAGCCACCGTAACAATGAGCAGTTCTTC.

This chain uses TRBV27 with TRBJ1-3; D remains unclear. The CDR3 sequence is 14 residues long. V shed 0 bases and J shed 4 bases, with 7 bases lying between them. In germline, CDR1 is MNHEY, CDR2 SMNVEV (reference sequence). The CDR3 DNA follows: TGTGCCAGCAGTTTATCCCCAGAAGGAAACACCATATATTTT. Translating gives CASSLSPEGNTIYF.

This clone was recorded a few times. The V call is TRBV7-2, the J call TRBJ2-1; 7 bases line up with TRBD1. J was trimmed by 8 bases and V by 1 base; bases with no gene match: 2. Germline-derived CDR1 and CDR2 are SGHTA and FQGNSA. The CDR3 totals 13 residues. CDR3 amino acids: CASSLDRGDEQFF. Written as DNA, the CDR3 is TGTGCCAGCAGCTTAGACAGGGGTGATGAGCAGTTCTTC.

In DNA form, the CDR3 reads TGTGCCAGCAGCTTAAGCCAGGGTTTGGGCAATCAGCCCCAGCATTTT. This gives the protein CASSLSQGLGNQPQHF. The chain is built from TRBV7-2 and TRBJ1-5; D possibly corresponds to TRBD1 (5 bases). The CDR3 contains 16 residues. Trimming took off 2 bases at V and 2 bases at J, with 13 bases between the two ends. CDR1 is SGHTA and CDR2 is FQGNSA in the germline V gene. Full variable domain (outside the CDR3, taken from reference TRBV7-2 and TRBJ1-5): GAGVSQSPSNKVTEKGKDVELRCDPISGHTALYWYRQSLGQGLEFLIYFQGNSAPDKSGLPSDRFSAERTGGSVSTLTIQRTQQEDSAVYLCASSLSQGLGNQPQHFGDGTRLSIL.

The V call is TRBV13, the J call TRBJ1-6; 11 nucleotides match TRBD1. Germline assignment: CDR1 PRHDT and CDR2 FYEKMQ (reference sequence). CDR3 length: 18 residues. Losses at the gene ends were 3 bases for V and 0 bases for J; bases not matched to a gene: 4. The DNA for the CDR3 is TGTGCCAGCAGCTTCGGACAGGGGGCAAGCTCCTATAATTCACCCCTCCACTTT. It encodes CASSFGQGASSYNSPLHF. Full variable domain (missing parts from reference TRBV13 and TRBJ1-6): AAGVIQSPRHLIKEKRETATLKCYPIPRHDTVYWYQQGPGQDPQFLISFYEKMQSDKGSIPDRFSAQQFSDYHSELNMSSLELGDSALYFCASSFGQGASSYNSPLHFGNGTRLTVT.

The chain couples TRBV18 to TRBJ2-5; TRBD2 agrees at 12 bases. This CDR3 contains 15 residues. Germline V lookup: CDR1 KGHSH, CDR2 LQKENI. V lost 3 bases to trimming and J lost 5 bases; unmatched junction nucleotides: 4. The CDR3: CASSPLAGGTETQYF. The CDR3 DNA is TGTGCCAGCTCACCCCTAGCGGGAGGGACGGAGACCCAGTACTTC.

CDR3 DNA sequence: TGTGCCACCAGCACTCCCGGGACAGGGATTGTGGCAGCTTTCTTT. As protein: CATSTPGTGIVAAFF. The chain uses TRBV15 and TRBJ1-1; 9 nucleotides line up with TRBD1. There are 15 residues in the CDR3. V was clipped by 4 bases and J by 10 bases; unmatched bases: 13. Germline CDR1 is LNHNV and CDR2 is YYDKDF (reference sequence). The variable domain in full, with the rest retrieved from reference TRBV15 and TRBJ1-1, is DAMVIQNPRYQVTQFGKPVTLSCSQTLNHNVMYWYQQKSSQAPKLLFHYYDKDFNNEADTPDNFQSRRPNTSFCFLDIRSPGLGDTAMYLCATSTPGTGIVAAFFGQGTRLTVV.

The chain joins TRBV5-1 to TRBJ2-7; 7 bases map to TRBD2. CDR3 length: 12 amino acids. Germline CDR1 is SGHRS and CDR2 is YFSETQ. The ends lost 1 base at V and 5 bases at J; junction bases unmatched: 0. For the CDR3, the DNA is TGCGCCAGCAGCTTGCGGGGGGACGAGCAGTACTTC. Encoded protein: CASSLRGDEQYF.

The gene calls are TRBV12-1 and TRBJ1-5. TRBV12-1 is designated a pseudogene. CDR3 length equals 14 residues. This CDR3 reads CASSFSGGSQPQHF. For the CDR3, the DNA is TGTGCCAGCAGCTTTTCGGGGGGATCTCAGCCCCAGCATTTT.

The genes are TRBV11-3 and TRBJ2-5, with 9 nucleotides matching TRBD1. Germline CDR1 SGHNT, CDR2 YENEEA. The CDR3 spans 16 residues. V lost 5 bases, J lost 5 bases, and 12 bases stayed unmatched. CDR3 coding DNA: TGTGCCAGCAGCCGCCCCCCGACAGGGGGTTTGGAGACCCAGTACTTC. Its translation: CASSRPPTGGLETQYF.

V is TRBV19 and J is TRBJ1-2; D might be TRBD1 (5 bases). The V gene's germline CDR1 is LNHDA and CDR2 SQIVND (reference sequence). The CDR3 is 14 amino acids. Trimming cost V 5 bases and J 6 bases, with 16 bases left between them. The CDR3 loop is CASSPGTVFNGYTF. The DNA for the CDR3 is TGTGCCAGTAGTCCCGGGACTGTCTTCAATGGCTACACCTTC.

CDR3 DNA: TGTGCCAGCAGCTTGGGGTGGGTGACGGGGCATTTT. It encodes CASSLGWVTGHF. The chain carries TRBV5-5 and TRBJ1-5, with no clear D. The CDR3 is 12 residues long. The V gene's germline CDR1 is SGHKS and CDR2 YYEKEE (reference sequence). Trimming removed 0 bases at V and 15 bases at J, with 13 bases between.

The rearrangement links TRBV7-2 to TRBJ2-3; TRBD2 aligns across 11 bases. J lost 4 bases, V lost 8 bases, and 8 bases had no gene match. The CDR3 spans 15 residues. Germline lookup yields CDR1 SGHTA and CDR2 FQGNSA. This CDR3 is CASRPGLAEPDTQYF. DNA for the CDR3: TGTGCCAGCCGCCCGGGACTAGCGGAGCCAGATACGCAGTATTTT.

This chain connects TRBV27 to TRBJ1-4; D is possibly TRBD1 (6 bases). Trimming left V 2 bases short and J 4 bases short, with 11 bases between. The V gene's germline CDR1 is MNHEY and CDR2 SMNVEV (reference sequence). The CDR3 sequence is 15 residues long. CDR3 nucleotides: TGTGCCAGCAGTTTACGGACAGCATTTAATGAAAAACTGTTTTTT. Residues: CASSLRTAFNEKLFF. The variable domain in full, completed from reference TRBV27 and TRBJ1-4, reads EAQVTQNPRYLITVTGKKLTVTCSQNMNHEYMSWYRQDPGLGLRQIYYSMNVEVTDKGDVPEGYKVSRKEKRNFPLILESPSPNQTSLYFCASSLRTAFNEKLFFGSGTQLSVL.

This chain uses TRBV7-6 with TRBJ2-2; 9 nucleotides align to TRBD2. The germline V gene has CDR1 SGHVS and CDR2 FNYEAQ. The CDR3 is 17 amino acids. V gave up 4 bases and J gave up 2 bases; unmatched junction bases: 8. The CDR3 sequence is CASSYAKTSGNTGELFF. The CDR3 coding sequence is TGTGCCAGCAGCTACGCCAAGACTAGCGGAAACACCGGGGAGCTGTTTTTT.

V and J are TRBV6-5 and TRBJ2-1; 9 positions agree with TRBD2. This CDR3 has 16 residues. Germline V gene sequence: CDR1 MNHEY, CDR2 SVGAGI. The V segment lost 2 bases and the J segment 8 bases; nucleotides outside the gene matches: 10. The CDR3 spells CASSYVAGGGRHEQFF. The CDR3 DNA is TGTGCCAGCAGTTACGTTGCGGGAGGGGGTCGGCATGAGCAGTTCTTC.

This clone was recorded a few times. Other DNA sequences from this sample encode an identical CDR3 as well. The chain carries TRBV6-1 and TRBJ2-2, with 9 nucleotides matching TRBD1. Germline assignment: CDR1 MNHNS and CDR2 SASEGT. The CDR3 length is 15 residues. J gave up 4 bases and V 6 bases, and 6 bases lay outside the gene matches. CDR3 bases: TGTGCCAGCAGAACAGGGGGCGCAGGCACCGGGGAGCTGTTTTTT. Protein product: CASRTGGAGTGELFF.

The V gene is TRBV27, the J gene TRBJ1-4; D not resolved. CDR1 and CDR2 from the germline V gene are MNHEY and SMNVEV (reference sequence). Between the trimmed V and J ends, which lost 3 bases and 3 bases, there was a span of 5 bases. This CDR3 has 13 amino acids. The chain's CDR3 is CASSLRPNEKLFF. The CDR3 nucleotides are TGTGCCAGCAGTTTGCGTCCTAATGAAAAACTGTTTTTT. The complete variable domain, with remaining parts taken from reference TRBV27 and TRBJ1-4, reads EAQVTQNPRYLITVTGKKLTVTCSQNMNHEYMSWYRQDPGLGLRQIYYSMNVEVTDKGDVPEGYKVSRKEKRNFPLILESPSPNQTSLYFCASSLRPNEKLFFGSGTQLSVL.

Regarding this clone: At one end the junction does not follow the germline gene, possibly because of a read error. V and J are TRBV7-7 and TRBJ2-1, with 7 bases that match TRBD2. This CDR3 has 16 residues. Looked up from germline, CDR1 is SSHAT and CDR2 is FNYEAQ (reference sequence). CDR3 residues: CASSLVWTRESLEQFF. CDR3 coding DNA: TGTGCTAGCAGCTTAGTCTGGACTAGGGAGTCTTTAGAGCAGTTCTTC. Full variable domain (remainder filled in from reference TRBV7-7 and TRBJ2-1): GAGVSQSPRYKVTKRGQDVTLRCDPISSHATLYWYQQALGQGPEFLTYFNYEAQPDKSGLPSDRFSAERPEGSISTLTIQRTEQRDSAMYRCASSLVWTRESLEQFFGPGTRLTVL.

The count of this clone is one. The chain joins TRBV27 to TRBJ2-7; 10 bases are a match to TRBD2. Germline V gene lookup returns CDR1 MNHEY and CDR2 SMNVEV (reference sequence). Germline trimming cut 6 bases from V and 5 bases from J; bases unmatched to any gene: 10. CDR3 size: 15 residues. This chain's CDR3 is CASSLIAGGLNEQYF. CDR3 in DNA: TGTGCCAGCAGCCTAATAGCGGGGGGATTGAACGAGCAGTACTTC.